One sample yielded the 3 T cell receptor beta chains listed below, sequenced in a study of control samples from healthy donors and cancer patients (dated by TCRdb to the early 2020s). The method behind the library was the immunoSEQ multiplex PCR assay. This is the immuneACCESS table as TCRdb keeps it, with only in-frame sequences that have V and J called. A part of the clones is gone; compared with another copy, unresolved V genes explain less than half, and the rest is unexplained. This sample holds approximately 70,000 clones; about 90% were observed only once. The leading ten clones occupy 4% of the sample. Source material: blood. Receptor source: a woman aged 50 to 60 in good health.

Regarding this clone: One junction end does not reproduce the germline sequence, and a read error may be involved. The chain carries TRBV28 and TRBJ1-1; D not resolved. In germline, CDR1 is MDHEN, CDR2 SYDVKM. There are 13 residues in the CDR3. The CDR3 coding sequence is TGTGCCAGCAGTTTCGGGTGGAACGCTGAAGCTTTCTTT. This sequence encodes CASSFGWNAEAFF.

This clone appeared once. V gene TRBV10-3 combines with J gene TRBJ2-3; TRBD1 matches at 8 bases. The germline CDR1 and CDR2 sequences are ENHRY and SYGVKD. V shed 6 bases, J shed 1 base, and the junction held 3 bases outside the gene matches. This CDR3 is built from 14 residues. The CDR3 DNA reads TGTGCCATCAGCCCGGGACAGGGCACAGATACGCAGTATTTT. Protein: CAISPGQGTDTQYF.

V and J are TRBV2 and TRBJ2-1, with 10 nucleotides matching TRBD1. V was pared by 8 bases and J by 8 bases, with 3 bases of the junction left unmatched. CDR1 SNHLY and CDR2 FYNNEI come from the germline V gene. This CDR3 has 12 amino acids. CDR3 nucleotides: TGTGCCAGCCGCGGACAGGGGGATGAGCAGTTCTTC. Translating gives CASRGQGDEQFF. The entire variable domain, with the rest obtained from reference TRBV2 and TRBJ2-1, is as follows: EPEVTQTPSHQVTQMGQEVILRCVPISNHLYFYWYRQILGQKVEFLVSFYNNEISEKSEIFDDQFSVERPDGSNFTLKIRSTKLEDSAMYFCASRGQGDEQFFGPGTRLTVL.